The 7 T cell receptor beta chains below all came from one sample that was sequenced in a study of blood T cell repertoires in COVID-19. TCRdb's table, derived via immunoSEQ multiplex PCR, lists solely in-frame clones and lacks some. The table has 450,000 or so clones, around 90% seen once. Sequencing was performed on peripheral blood. These receptors all come from a man aged 18 to 29 with COVID-19, enrolled during active disease.

This chain connects TRBV19 to TRBJ2-2; possible D gene TRBD1, 6 bases. The CDR3 loop spans 14 amino acids. Germline V gives CDR1 LNHDA, CDR2 SQIVND (reference sequence). V was clipped by 9 bases and J by 3 bases, with 14 bases between them. The CDR3 DNA reads TGTGCCAGACCCCCGGGACACCACACCGGGGAGCTGTTTTTT. Encoded protein: CARPPGHHTGELFF.

The J gene is TRBJ1-1, the V gene TRBV10-2; 8 bases match TRBD1. The CDR3 length is 14 residues. In germline, CDR1 is WSHSY, CDR2 SAAADI. The V and J ends lost 8 bases and 2 bases, in that order; junction bases with no gene match: 7. CDR3 in DNA: TGCGCCAGCCGGTTTGGACAGGGCAACACTGAAGCTTTCTTT. Its protein is CASRFGQGNTEAFF.

The table lists this clone with a count of one. The genes are TRBV5-6 and TRBJ1-1; D gene uncertain. The V gene lost 4 bases and the J gene lost 4 bases, with 11 bases spanning the gap. CDR1 and CDR2 (germline): SGHDT, YYEEEE. The CDR3 loop spans 13 amino acids. The CDR3 sequence is CASSPWGVTEAFF. For the CDR3, the DNA is TGTGCCAGCAGCCCATGGGGAGTCACTGAAGCTTTCTTT. The full variable domain, with the rest looked up from reference TRBV5-6 and TRBJ1-1, is DAGVTQSPTHLIKTRGQQVTLRCSPKSGHDTVSWYQQALGQGPQFIFQYYEEEERQRGNFPDRFSGHQFPNYSSELNVNALLLGDSALYLCASSPWGVTEAFFGQGTRLTVV.

The chain has TRBV5-1 and TRBJ2-1, with 8 bases fitting TRBD2. The germline V gene encodes CDR1 SGHRS and CDR2 YFSETQ. This CDR3 is built from 16 residues. After removal of 4 bases from V and 0 bases from J, the junction contained 6 bases not matched to a gene. The CDR3 DNA reads TGCGCCAGCAGCCTTAGCGGGGTCGCCTCCTACAATGAGCAGTTCTTC. It is translated as CASSLSGVASYNEQFF.

The CDR3 nucleotides read TGTGCCAGCAGTGACGGAGAGGTCGGTCAGCCCCAGCATTTT. Amino acid sequence: CASSDGEVGQPQHF. V gene TRBV2 combines with J gene TRBJ1-5; D is undetermined. Germline values: CDR1 SNHLY, CDR2 FYNNEI. Trimming took 3 bases from V and 6 from J, leaving 12 bases between them. There are 14 residues in the CDR3.

This clone was seen only once. V and J are TRBV30 and TRBJ2-1; TRBD2 aligns across 7 bases. In germline, CDR1 is GTSNPN, CDR2 SVGIG (reference sequence). J lost 7 bases, V lost 3 bases, and 6 bases had no gene match. There are 13 residues in the CDR3. In nucleotides, the CDR3 is TGTGCCTGGAGACGGGGGGTAGGGAATGAGCAGTTCTTC. It specifies CAWRRGVGNEQFF.

V and J are TRBV15 and TRBJ2-3, with a weak D call TRBD2 (5 bases). This CDR3 spans 14 amino acids. Trimming took 1 base from V and 4 from J, leaving 9 bases between them. Germline assignment: CDR1 LNHNV and CDR2 YYDKDF (reference sequence). Here the CDR3 DNA reads TGTGCCACCAGCAGAGGAGGGAGAGCAGATACGCAGTATTTT. Translation gives CATSRGGRADTQYF.